These 2 T cell receptor beta chains came from one sample sequenced in a study of siplizumab effects on memory and regulatory T cells. Clones were sequenced by immunoSEQ multiplex PCR, and TCRdb holds only the in-frame ones, with some missing. Found here are approximately 100,000 clones, about 90% of them singletons; the top ten hold just over 2.5%. The source material was CD4+ T cells sorted from blood. The receptors stem from a human donor in good health. Some clones in this sample may be carry-over from other donors' samples.

The chain carries TRBV18 and TRBJ2-1; no reliable D call. The CDR3 sequence is 15 residues long. Trimming removed 1 base at V and 4 bases at J, with 11 bases between. CDR1 KGHSH and CDR2 LQKENI come from the germline V gene. CDR3 nucleotides: TGTGCCAGCTCACCACTTGACCCGGCTTACAATGAGCAGTTCTTC. Its translation is CASSPLDPAYNEQFF.

The chain employs TRBV21-1 and TRBJ1-1. TRBV21-1 is noted as a pseudogene. The CDR3 sequence is 18 residues long. In DNA, the CDR3 is TGTGCCAGCAGCAAAGATAAAACAGCCGGGGGGATGAACACTGAAGCTTTCTTT. Translated: CASSKDKTAGGMNTEAFF.